A single sample is the source of the 25 T cell receptor beta chains below, sequenced in a study of T cell responses to AZD1222 COVID-19 vaccine. Some clones are missing from TCRdb's copy, which holds only in-frame ones; the method was immunoSEQ multiplex PCR. The sample holds about 81,000 clones, around 93% seen once. The specimen was peripheral blood, collected 28 days after the second AZD1222 dose. All receptors derive from an adult who received the AZD1222 COVID-19 vaccine.

The rearrangement uses TRBV10-2 and TRBJ2-3, with D perhaps TRBD1 (6 bases). From germline, CDR1 is WSHSY and CDR2 SAAADI. This CDR3 is 13 amino acids long. V was cut by 6 bases and J by 6 bases, with 13 bases left in between. CDR3 bases: TGCGCCAGCAGGGACCAGGGGCGGGATACGCAGTATTTT. Translation gives CASRDQGRDTQYF.

The chain is built from TRBV6-2 or TRBV6-3 and TRBJ2-3; either TRBD1 or TRBD2 may fit D (5 bases each). V lost 5 bases and J lost 6, with 18 bases in between. This CDR3 is built from 15 residues. Germline CDR1 and CDR2: MNHEY and SVGEGT. The CDR3 DNA sequence: TGTGCCAGCAGTCCGAAGGGGTTAAGAGGGGATACGCAGTATTTT. This codes for CASSPKGLRGDTQYF.

The chain carries TRBV7-7 and TRBJ1-4, with a weak D call TRBD1 (6 bases). V lost 3 bases and J lost 4, with 15 bases in between. The CDR3 loop spans 16 amino acids. Germline CDR1 and CDR2: SSHAT and FNYEAQ (reference sequence). The CDR3 nucleotides are TGTGCCAGCAGCTTTTTGGGGGCTCGCGTTAATGAAAAACTGTTTTTT. Translated, it gives CASSFLGARVNEKLFF.

This clone was seen only a few times. Different DNA sequences within this sample yield the same CDR3. The rearrangement uses TRBV12-3 or TRBV12-4 and TRBJ2-1; D remains ambiguous. Trimming pared 1 base from V and 8 bases from J, leaving 3 bases between. The CDR3 sequence is 11 residues long. This chain's CDR3 is CASSLVDEQFF. The CDR3 DNA follows: TGTGCCAGCAGTTTAGTTGATGAGCAGTTCTTC.

Here the CDR3 reads CASSLGQGAGTQYF. In nucleotides, the CDR3 is TGTGCCAGCAGCTTAGGCCAGGGGGCCGGTACGCAGTATTTT. The chain combines TRBV7-2 with TRBJ2-3; 8 positions match TRBD1. The CDR3 has 14 residues. Trimming removed 1 base from V and 8 bases from J; junction bases left unmatched: 5. The V gene's germline CDR1 is SGHTA and CDR2 FQGNSA.

J is TRBJ1-2 and V is TRBV9; 9 bases align to TRBD1. Germline trimming cut 0 bases from V and 7 bases from J; bases unmatched to any gene: 4. This CDR3 has 14 amino acids. Germline lookup yields CDR1 SGDLS and CDR2 YYNGEE. The CDR3 DNA reads as TGTGCCAGCAGCGTAGGGACAGGGGAGGGTGGCTACACCTTC. Translation gives CASSVGTGEGGYTF. The full variable domain, with the rest looked up from reference TRBV9 and TRBJ1-2, is DSGVTQTPKHLITATGQRVTLRCSPRSGDLSVYWYQQSLDQGLQFLIQYYNGEERAKGNILERFSAQQFPDLHSELNLSSLELGDSALYFCASSVGTGEGGYTFGSGTRLTVV.

Remarks on this clone: Other DNA variants within this sample encode the same CDR3. This chain connects TRBV28 to TRBJ2-1, with 15 nucleotides matching TRBD2. CDR1 and CDR2 from the germline V gene are MDHEN and SYDVKM. This CDR3 spans 15 amino acids. The ends lost 5 bases at V and 9 bases at J; junction bases unmatched: 5. CDR3 residues: CASSPGLAGGREQFF. For the CDR3, the DNA is TGTGCCAGCAGTCCCGGACTAGCGGGAGGGCGTGAGCAGTTCTTC.

The J gene is TRBJ2-1, the V gene TRBV19; D possibly corresponds to TRBD2 (6 bases). Germline values: CDR1 LNHDA, CDR2 SQIVND (reference sequence). Trimming took 5 bases from V and 8 from J, leaving 13 bases between them. CDR3 length: 13 amino acids. The CDR3 sequence is CASSDDPGDEQFF. The CDR3 DNA reads TGTGCCAGTAGTGATGACCCGGGGGATGAGCAGTTCTTC.

The gene calls are TRBV19 and TRBJ2-7; 10 nucleotides line up with TRBD2. The CDR3 contains 15 residues. Per germline, CDR1 LNHDA and CDR2 SQIVND (reference sequence). The J segment lost 5 bases and the V segment lost 5 bases, leaving 9 bases of the junction unmatched. The CDR3 sequence is CASSVSGRAKNEQYF. The CDR3 region has the DNA TGTGCCAGTAGTGTGAGCGGGAGGGCCAAAAACGAGCAGTACTTC.

V gene TRBV12-3 or TRBV12-4 combines with J gene TRBJ2-7, with D unresolved. The CDR3 is 10 residues long. The V gene lost 7 bases and the J gene lost 5 bases, with 6 bases spanning the gap. DNA of the CDR3: TGTGCCAGCACTCCGGACGAGCAGTACTTC. Amino acid sequence: CASTPDEQYF.

This chain joins TRBV6-5 and TRBJ2-7; maybe TRBD2 (6 bases). Germline CDR1 reads MNHEY; CDR2 reads SVGAGI. Trimming removed 0 bases at V and 2 bases at J, with 8 bases between. The CDR3 is 14 residues long. This chain's CDR3 is CASSYSGGPYEQYF. The CDR3 DNA sequence: TGTGCCAGCAGTTACTCGGGGGGTCCCTACGAGCAGTACTTC.

This chain connects TRBV11-2 to TRBJ1-1, with D unclear. The CDR3 extends over 14 amino acids. V gave up 2 bases and J gave up 2 bases, with 9 bases separating them. The germline gives CDR1 SGHAT, CDR2 FQNNGV. CDR3 region: CASSLISGNTEAFF. The CDR3 DNA reads TGTGCCAGCAGCTTAATCTCCGGAAACACTGAAGCTTTCTTT.

The J gene is TRBJ1-5, the V gene TRBV20-1; maybe TRBD1 (6 bases). V gave up 3 bases and J gave up 1 base, with 13 bases separating them. The V gene's germline CDR1 is DFQATT and CDR2 SNEGSKA (reference sequence). This CDR3 has 15 residues. CDR3 loop: CSASVQGRSNQPQHF. CDR3 nucleotides: TGCAGTGCTAGTGTACAGGGACGGAGCAATCAGCCCCAGCATTTT.

This chain connects TRBV3-1 (or the pseudogene TRBV3-2) to TRBJ2-5; 9 positions match TRBD1. The CDR3 totals 16 residues. V shed 2 bases, J shed 2 bases, and the junction held 6 bases outside the gene matches. The germline V gene has CDR1 LGHDT and CDR2 YNNKEL (reference sequence). The CDR3 DNA is TGTGCCAGCAGCCAAAACAGGGGGCTACCTCAAGAGACCCAGTACTTC. This translates into CASSQNRGLPQETQYF.

The chain is built from TRBV30 and TRBJ2-3, with D maybe TRBD2 (6 bases). The CDR3 spans 14 residues. V lost 2 bases to trimming and J lost 5 bases, with 14 bases between them. Looked up from germline, CDR1 is GTSNPN and CDR2 is SVGIG (reference sequence). CDR3 DNA sequence: TGTGCCTGGAGTAGGAGGGAGTTGAGAGATACGCAGTATTTT. Protein: CAWSRRELRDTQYF.

This chain uses TRBV2 with TRBJ1-4, with 8 bases lining up with TRBD1. Germline loops: CDR1 SNHLY, CDR2 FYNNEI. J was trimmed by 4 bases and V by 7 bases; bases with no gene match: 5. The CDR3 consists of 14 residues. CDR3: CASNQGALNEKLFF. DNA for the CDR3: TGTGCCAGCAACCAGGGGGCGCTTAATGAAAAACTGTTTTTT.

V gene TRBV15 combines with J gene TRBJ1-6, with D perhaps TRBD1 (5 bases). The CDR3 totals 15 residues. Germline V gene sequence: CDR1 LNHNV, CDR2 YYDKDF (reference sequence). The ends were cut back, 5 bases at V and 8 bases at J, with 16 bases in the middle. This CDR3 is CATSGTRNMDSPLHF. CDR3 nucleotides: TGTGCCACCAGCGGGACCAGGAATATGGATTCACCCCTCCACTTT.

J is TRBJ2-7 and V is TRBV18; D gene uncertain. This CDR3 has 13 residues. Germline CDR1 reads KGHSH; CDR2 reads LQKENI. Trimming removed 3 bases at V and 2 bases at J, with 8 bases between. DNA for the CDR3: TGTGCCAGCTCACCTGACGGTACCTACGAGCAGTACTTC. This gives the protein CASSPDGTYEQYF.

This clone was picked up one time. The chain employs TRBV7-9 and TRBJ2-5; TRBD2 matches at 7 bases. Germline CDR1 is SEHNR and CDR2 is FQNEAQ (reference sequence). V was clipped by 3 bases and J by 1 base; unmatched bases: 5. The CDR3 is 15 residues long. DNA of the CDR3: TGTGCCAGCAGCTTGGGACTAACCCCCCAAGAGACCCAGTACTTC. Protein: CASSLGLTPQETQYF.

The CDR3: CASSFGRNYGYTF. For the CDR3, the DNA is TGCGCCAGCAGCTTTGGTCGGAACTATGGCTACACCTTC. This rearrangement joins TRBV5-1 to TRBJ1-2; D gene ambiguous. V lost 2 bases to trimming and J lost 2 bases, with 7 bases between them. This CDR3 is 13 amino acids long. Germline CDR1 reads SGHRS; CDR2 reads YFSETQ.

The V and J genes are TRBV11-2 and TRBJ1-3; D call uncertain. V lost 3 bases and J lost 5, with 8 bases in between. Germline V gene lookup returns CDR1 SGHAT and CDR2 FQNNGV. CDR3 length equals 13 residues. The CDR3 bases are TGTGCCAGCAGCTTTAACAGCCGAAACACCATATATTTT. This codes for CASSFNSRNTIYF.

CDR3 loop: CASSFGTTYEQYF. The CDR3, as DNA: TGTGCCAGCAGCTTCGGGACGACCTACGAGCAGTACTTC. This chain links TRBV6-5 with TRBJ2-7; D is perhaps TRBD1 or TRBD2 (5 bases each). Trimming left V 6 bases short and J 2 bases short, with 11 bases between. The CDR3 has 13 amino acids. Germline lookup yields CDR1 MNHEY and CDR2 SVGAGI.

The CDR3 here is CASSHSGRVYNEQFF. DNA for the CDR3: TGTGCCAGCAGCCATAGCGGGAGGGTGTACAATGAGCAGTTCTTC. The chain carries TRBV5-4 and TRBJ2-1, with TRBD2 matching over 11 bases. V gave up 4 bases and J gave up 4 bases; unmatched junction bases: 4. Germline loops: CDR1 SGHNT, CDR2 YYREEE (reference sequence). The CDR3 runs 15 residues.

The V gene is TRBV7-9, the J gene TRBJ2-5; 10 bases match TRBD2. The CDR3 totals 14 residues. The V gene end was trimmed by 5 bases and the J gene end by 5 bases; junction bases not matched to a gene: 5. CDR1 is SEHNR, CDR2 FQNEAQ, per germline (reference sequence). The CDR3 region is CASSPGTSAETQYF. The CDR3 DNA reads as TGTGCCAGCAGCCCCGGGACTAGCGCGGAGACCCAGTACTTC.

The chain employs TRBV16 and TRBJ1-5; D is unresolved. Per germline, CDR1 KGHSY and CDR2 FQNENV. Trimming removed 3 bases at V and 7 bases at J, with 13 bases between. The CDR3 loop spans 14 amino acids. The CDR3 here is CASSHPGPGQPQHF. Written as DNA, the CDR3 is TGTGCCAGCAGCCATCCGGGCCCCGGGCAGCCCCAGCATTTT.